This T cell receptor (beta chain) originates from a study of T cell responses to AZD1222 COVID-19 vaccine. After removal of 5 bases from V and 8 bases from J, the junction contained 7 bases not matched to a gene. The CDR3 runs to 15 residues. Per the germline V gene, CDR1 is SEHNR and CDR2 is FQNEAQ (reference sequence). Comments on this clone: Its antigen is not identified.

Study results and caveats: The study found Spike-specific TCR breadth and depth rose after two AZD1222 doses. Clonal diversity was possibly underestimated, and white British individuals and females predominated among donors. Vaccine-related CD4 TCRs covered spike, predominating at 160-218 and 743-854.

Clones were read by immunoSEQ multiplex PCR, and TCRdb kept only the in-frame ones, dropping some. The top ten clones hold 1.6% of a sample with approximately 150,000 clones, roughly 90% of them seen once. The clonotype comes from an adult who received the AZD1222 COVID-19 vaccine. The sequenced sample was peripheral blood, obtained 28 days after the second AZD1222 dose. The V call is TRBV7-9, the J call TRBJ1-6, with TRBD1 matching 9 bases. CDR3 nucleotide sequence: TGTGCCAGCAGCCTCAAACAGGGGGCGGATTCACCCCTCCACTTT. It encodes CASSLKQGADSPLHF.